This TCR beta chain was sequenced for a study of blood T cell repertoires in COVID-19. Background on the study: COVID-19 samples, acute and convalescent, were from the United States, Italy and Spain. T cells, B-cell-depleted T cells, or PBMCs supplied cDNA or gDNA.

This CDR3 comprises 14 residues. The germline V gene has CDR1 LNHDA and CDR2 SQIVND (reference sequence). The V end lost 5 bases, the J end lost 3 bases, and 11 bases lay between the germline ends. Authors' analysis steps: Reference gene primer amplification yielded estimated nucleated cell counts. Profiling relied on immunoSEQ multiplex PCR, and the TCRdb table lists in-frame clones only, not all of them. V and J calls and clone size are as listed in that table; D and trimming were resolved from the DNA. The sample shows approximately 85,000 clones, roughly 92% of them seen only once. Sample: peripheral blood. This clonotype was obtained from an older woman with active COVID-19. The chain uses TRBV19 and TRBJ2-1; D is possibly TRBD2 (5 bases). CDR3: CASSPSGFYNEQFF. The CDR3 nucleotides read TGTGCCAGTAGTCCGAGCGGATTCTACAATGAGCAGTTCTTC.